This T cell receptor (beta chain) is drawn from a study of T cell responses to AZD1222 COVID-19 vaccine (dated by TCRdb to 2020 to 2022). For the wider study: Because spike-specific TCR depth and breadth did not differ between the two schedules, AZD1222 recipients who got a second dose at roughly 4 weeks were pooled with those who got a second dose at roughly 12 weeks. A total of 233 trial participants underwent TCR sequencing, of whom about 200 had received two doses of AZD1222 and approximately 26 had received two doses of the MenACWY control vaccine. Enrollment into the trials was organized by age into subgroups of 18-55, 56-69 and 70-plus years, and those subgroups contained approximately 160, 26 and 62 TCR-sequenced participants, respectively.

The CDR3 regions of human TCRbeta chains were analyzed by immunosequencing. On the authors' methods: Repertoire TCRs were checked for matches against a reference library of SARS-CoV-2-specific TCRs that had been generated using the MIRA antigen-specificity platform. Breadth was defined as the fraction of unique TCRs that were SARS-CoV-2-associated. Depth was defined as the fraction of total T cells that were SARS-CoV-2-associated. Using the MIRA data, each spike-specific TCR was mapped to the spike region that the TCR reacts to and placed in a CD4 or CD8 class. Log10-transformed breadth and depth values were compared by one-way ANOVA with Sidak's multiple comparisons tests. In its TCRdb copy, this immuneACCESS table keeps in-frame sequences only and misses some clones. Where compared with another copy, unresolved V genes explain less than half of these, and the others have no known cause. V and J calls and clone size are given by that table; D and trimming were obtained from the DNA. This sample comprises roughly 100,000 clones, 85% to 90% of them detected only once. Of the sample, 3.5% to 4% is held by the ten largest clones.

This clone occurred once. The clone's antigen remains unknown. Per-base qualities were not stored, and no clone one base away is much larger. Overall study outcomes, separate from this receptor: No day 14 peak-response samples were available, so repertoires were characterized only after the peak T cell response. Vaccine-associated CD4 TCRs spanned the whole spike protein, with dominant responses in regions 160-218 and 743-854. A significant rise in spike-specific TCR breadth and depth was observed after two AZD1222 doses relative to day 0 and relative to MenACWY recipients. Reportedly, almost half of the unique spike-specific TCRs recognized epitopes lying outside the regions that are mutated in the B.1.351 and B.1.1.7 variants. Conclusions about previously exposed vaccinees are limited because only six or seven AZD1222 recipients were SARS-CoV-2 seropositive at baseline. In the small 56-69-year group, the increase in depth fell short of significance, most likely because of low power. Participants were mostly white British and included more females than males, and it was suggested by the authors that clonal diversity may have been underestimated.

The sample's time point label, in plain terms: baseline before first vaccination. The vaccinee samples were drawn from two UK trials, COV001 and COV002, one of which was a single-blind randomized controlled phase 2/3 trial testing AZD1222 (ChAdOx1 nCoV-19) in healthy adults. For TCRbeta chain sequencing, PBMC samples were collected from trial participants at day 0 and at day 28 after the second dose. The receptor's source is an adult in good health. The material was peripheral blood, obtained on day 0 of AZD1222 vaccination.

The CDR3 region has the sequence CASERTSNTEAFF. The nucleotide sequence is given as TGTGCCAGCGAAAGGACATCCAACACTGAAGCTTTCTTT. Recombination joined TRBV12-3 or TRBV12-4 with TRBJ1-1; tentative D gene TRBD1, with 5 bases matching. The trim is 8 bases for V and 2 bases for J, with a gap of 12 bases between the germline ends. From the cysteine through the phenylalanine, the CDR3 covers 13 amino acids. Solely the CDR3 DNA is kept, with 39 bases framed from the first base.